This T cell receptor (beta chain) was retrieved from a study of CD8 T cells in Susac syndrome. The length of the CDR3 is 13 residues. Germline lookup yields CDR1 MRHNA and CDR2 SNTAGT. Trimming left V 3 bases short and J 6 bases short, with 9 bases between. RNA was extracted with the RNeasy kit, and a quantity of roughly 0.45 to 1 ug was reverse transcribed using random hexamers. In TCRdb, the immunoSEQ multiplex PCR reads were re-called with MiXCR into one record per CDR3 protein. This table has about 180,000 distinct CDR3 sequences, roughly 94% appearing once. Specimen: CD4+ T cells from PBMCs. The V gene is TRBV6-4, the J gene TRBJ1-5; TRBD1 is a possible D gene (5 bases). The receptor was isolated from a human donor with Susac syndrome. CDR3 bases: TGTGCCAGCAGTGAGGAAAGGGGTCAGCCCCAGCATTTT. Amino acid sequence: CASSEERGQPQHF.